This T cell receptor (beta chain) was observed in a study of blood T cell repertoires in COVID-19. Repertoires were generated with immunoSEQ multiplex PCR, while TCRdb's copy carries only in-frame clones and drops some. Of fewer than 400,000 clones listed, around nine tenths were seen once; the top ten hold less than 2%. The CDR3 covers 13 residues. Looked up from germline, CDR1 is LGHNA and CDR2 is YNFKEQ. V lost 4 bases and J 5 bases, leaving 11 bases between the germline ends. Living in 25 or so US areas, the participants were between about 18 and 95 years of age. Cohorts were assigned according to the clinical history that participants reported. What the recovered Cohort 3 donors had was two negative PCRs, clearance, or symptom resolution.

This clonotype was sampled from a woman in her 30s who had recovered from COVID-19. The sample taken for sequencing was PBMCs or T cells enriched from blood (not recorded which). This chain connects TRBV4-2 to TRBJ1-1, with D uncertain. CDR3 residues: CASSRRTGTEAFF. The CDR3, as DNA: TGTGCCAGCAGCCGACGAACCGGGACTGAAGCTTTCTTT.